This T cell receptor beta chain was sequenced for a study of CD8+CD57+ T cells in acquired aplastic anemia. Looked up from germline, CDR1 is SGHRS and CDR2 is YFSETQ. With V trimmed by 4 bases and J by 6 bases, 7 bases remained unmatched. This CDR3 spans 15 amino acids. It was patients with CD8+CD57+ cell expansion by flow cytometry who were chosen for sequencing. Worth noting for this clonotype: Its antigen is still unknown.

Study-wide results and caveats: For CD8+ Simpson's diversity, patients and controls showed no significant difference. Between patients and controls, around 30 CD8+ CDR3 sequences were found in common.

Template material for TCR beta VDJ and CDR3 profiling consisted of genomic DNA. TCRdb recomputed calls from the reads with MiXCR, one row per CDR3 protein. This table has a few hundred thousand distinct CDR3 sequences, about half appearing once. The receptor was derived from a human donor with aplastic anemia. The chain is built from TRBV5-1 and TRBJ2-4, with 10 positions matching TRBD1. Source material: sorted CD4+, CD8+, or CD8+CD57+ T cells (not recorded which) from PBMCs. The CDR3 reads CASSTGTGAGNIQYF. CDR3 DNA sequence: TGCGCCAGCAGCACCGGGACAGGGGCTGGAAACATTCAGTACTTC.